A selection of T cell receptor beta chains follows, all from one sample in a study of control samples from healthy donors and cancer patients. The assay was immunoSEQ multiplex PCR, and TCRdb's table has in-frame clones only and misses some. Among 160,000 or so clones listed, around 90% were seen once. Material for sequencing was blood. These receptor sequences come from a woman between 25 and 40 years old in good health. CDR3s include the opening cysteine and the closing phenylalanine or tryptophan. Fields, in order: J gene, CDR3 length, D gene, clone size, V gene, CDR3 protein, CDR3 DNA. A D gene is named only where the DNA matches it firmly. Size tells how often a clone was seen (once, few, many) or the class of an expanded clone, and some rows leave it out.

J: TRBJ1-2
length: 12
D: .
size: .
V: TRBV24-1
CDR3: CATSERGYGYTF
DNA: TGTGCCACCAGTGAGAGGGGGTATGGCTACACCTTC

J: TRBJ2-1
length: 16
D: .
size: .
V: TRBV4-3
CDR3: CASSQGSAESYNEQFF
DNA: TGCGCCAGCAGCCAAGGGAGCGCGGAGTCCTACAATGAGCAGTTCTTC

J: TRBJ2-2
length: 13
D: TRBD2
size: .
V: TRBV28
CDR3: CATLGLAAGELFF
DNA: TGTGCCACCCTTGGACTAGCAGCCGGGGAGCTGTTTTTT

J: TRBJ1-5
length: 16
D: .
size: .
V: TRBV18
CDR3: CASSPSGGGGNQPQHF
DNA: TGTGCCAGCTCACCATCTGGGGGTGGCGGCAATCAGCCCCAGCATTTT

J: TRBJ2-5
length: 13
D: .
size: .
V: TRBV5-1
CDR3: CASSLDSQETQYF
DNA: TGCGCCAGCAGTTTGGACAGCCAAGAGACCCAGTACTTC

J: TRBJ2-1
length: 16
D: .
size: .
V: TRBV3-1/TRBV3-2
CDR3: CASSAQEGVSYNEQFF
DNA: TGTGCCAGCAGCGCCCAGGAGGGGGTTTCCTACAATGAGCAGTTCTTC

J: TRBJ2-5
length: 15
D: TRBD1
size: once
V: TRBV15
CDR3: CATSRDRGPQETQYF
DNA: TGTGCCACCAGCAGAGATAGGGGGCCCCAAGAGACCCAGTACTTC

J: TRBJ1-6
length: 15
D: .
size: .
V: TRBV5-4
CDR3: CASSQSGGRDSPLHF
DNA: TGTGCCAGCAGCCAAAGCGGAGGGAGGGATTCACCCCTCCACTTT

J: TRBJ2-1
length: 16
D: TRBD2
size: .
V: TRBV7-9
CDR3: CASRPGTSGSGDEQFF
DNA: TGTGCCAGCAGACCCGGGACTAGCGGGAGCGGGGATGAGCAGTTCTTC

J: TRBJ2-3
length: 14
D: .
size: .
V: TRBV2
CDR3: CADSVGRAGDTQYF
DNA: TGTGCCGACTCCGTAGGGCGGGCTGGGGATACGCAGTATTTT

J: TRBJ2-2
length: 18
D: TRBD2
size: .
V: TRBV7-2
CDR3: CASSQMGGAGGGTGELFF
DNA: TGTGCCAGCAGCCAGATGGGAGGAGCGGGAGGGGGGACCGGGGAGCTGTTTTTT

J: TRBJ2-3
length: 13
D: .
size: .
V: TRBV12-3/TRBV12-4
CDR3: CASSSLRGGTQYF
DNA: TGTGCCAGCAGTTCCCTCCGAGGGGGTACGCAGTATTTT

J: TRBJ1-6
length: 14
D: .
size: .
V: TRBV9
CDR3: CASSVAGNSSPLHF
DNA: TGTGCCAGCAGCGTCGCAGGGAACAGTTCACCCCTCCACTTT